A single sample gave rise to the 9 T cell receptor beta chains below, sequenced in a study of response to subunit inactivated influenza vaccine. MiXCR, run by TCRdb on the RT-PCR reads, gives a single entry per CDR3 protein. The profile shows hundreds of thousands of distinct CDR3 sequences, about 15% of them singletons. Sample: PBMCs from blood, taken 14 days before vaccination. These receptors were collected from a man aged 45 to 65 who received an inactivated influenza vaccine.

The CDR3 sequence: CAAGQAETQYF. CDR3 bases: TGTGCCGCGGGACAGGCGGAGACCCAGTACTTC. The V and J genes are TRBV30 and TRBJ2-5; 8 bases are a match to TRBD1. CDR3 length equals 11 residues. CDR1 GTSNPN and CDR2 SVGIG come from the germline V gene (reference sequence). After removal of 8 bases from V and 5 bases from J, the junction contained 4 bases not matched to a gene.

This clonotype turned up a few times. The rearrangement joins TRBV7-2 to TRBJ2-1, with unresolved D. The CDR3 consists of 15 residues. Per germline, CDR1 SGHTA and CDR2 FQGNSA. Deletions cut 0 bases from V and 2 bases from J, with 8 bases between. The chain's CDR3 is CASSLAPHAYNEQFF. For the CDR3, the DNA is TGTGCCAGCAGCTTAGCCCCTCATGCCTACAATGAGCAGTTCTTC.

The chain links TRBV19 to TRBJ2-7, with D maybe TRBD1 (6 bases). The CDR3 is 15 amino acids. V lost 2 bases, J lost 2 bases, and 13 bases lay in between. Germline CDR1 and CDR2: LNHDA and SQIVND (reference sequence). The CDR3, as DNA: TGTGCCAGTAGTATATTGACAGGATGGGCCTACGAGCAGTACTTC. Protein product: CASSILTGWAYEQYF.

This clonotype came up a few times. This sequence joins TRBV20-1 and TRBJ2-5; 10 nucleotides align to TRBD1. Germline V gene lookup returns CDR1 DFQATT and CDR2 SNEGSKA (reference sequence). Germline trimming cut 5 bases from V and 5 bases from J; bases unmatched to any gene: 8. This CDR3 contains 14 residues. The chain's CDR3 is CSASRQGAWETQYF. The CDR3 nucleotides read TGCAGTGCTTCTAGACAGGGGGCTTGGGAGACCCAGTACTTC.

This clonotype was seen more than once but under ten times. V gene TRBV29-1 combines with J gene TRBJ2-7; 12 bases are shared with TRBD2. This CDR3 has 16 amino acids. CDR1 is SQVTM and CDR2 is ANQGSEA in the germline V gene. J lost 3 bases, V lost 0 bases, and 6 bases had no gene match. The CDR3 spells CSVEEGLAGRNYEQYF. CDR3 coding DNA: TGCAGCGTTGAAGAAGGACTAGCGGGGAGGAACTACGAGCAGTACTTC.

This clonotype was seen only a few times. The chain recombines TRBV29-1 with TRBJ2-7, with 8 nucleotides matching TRBD2. The trim removed 4 bases at V and 1 base at J, leaving 6 bases unmatched. This CDR3 region has 14 residues. Germline CDR1 SQVTM, CDR2 ANQGSEA. The CDR3: CSVARTSRSYEQYF. CDR3 nucleotides: TGCAGCGTTGCTAGGACTAGCCGATCCTACGAGCAGTACTTC.

This clonotype was seen only once. The V call is TRBV6-2 or TRBV6-3, the J call TRBJ1-4; TRBD1 aligns across 8 bases. The CDR3 extends over 14 amino acids. CDR1 is MNHEY and CDR2 is SVGEGT in the germline V gene. V was pared by 5 bases and J by 8 bases, with 7 bases of the junction left unmatched. Here the CDR3 reads CASSLAGDREKLFF. The CDR3 bases are TGTGCCAGCAGTCTCGCCGGGGACAGGGAAAAACTGTTTTTT.

The chain is built from TRBV7-2 and TRBJ2-7; D is unclear. The germline V and J ends were trimmed by 5 bases and 7 bases, with 15 bases remaining between them. The CDR3 runs 13 residues. From germline, CDR1 is SGHTA and CDR2 FQGNSA. CDR3 in amino acids: CASSTISEKEQYF. CDR3 DNA sequence: TGTGCCAGCAGCACAATTTCGGAGAAGGAGCAGTACTTC.

This clonotype was observed a handful of times. This chain joins TRBV20-1 and TRBJ2-7; TRBD1 matches 8 bases. After removal of 6 bases from V and 1 base from J, the junction contained 8 bases not matched to a gene. Germline CDR1 and CDR2: DFQATT and SNEGSKA (reference sequence). This CDR3 is built from 14 residues. CDR3 sequence (DNA): TGCAGTGCCCCGTCCGACAGGGGTTCCTACGAGCAGTACTTC. It specifies CSAPSDRGSYEQYF.